These T cell receptor beta chains were read from a single sample in a study of T cell changes during pregnancy in multiple sclerosis. The protocol was immunoSEQ multiplex PCR, while the TCRdb copy is restricted to in-frame clones and leaves out a portion. Of 65,000 to 90,000 clones listed, 85% to 95% were seen once; the top ten hold less than 2.5%. Sequences were derived from peripheral blood, sampled before pregnancy. The receptors stem from a female donor with multiple sclerosis, enrolled in a pregnancy study. CDR3s include the opening cysteine and the closing phenylalanine or tryptophan. A D gene is named only where the DNA matches it firmly. Not all rows give a size; the values are once, few, many and, for expanded clones, a class.

abundance	v_gene	j_gene	d_gene	CDR3nt	CDR3aa
NA	TRBV9	TRBJ2-3	TRBD2	TGTGCCAGCAGCGTAGAGGACCCCGGGGGGGCAGATACGCAGTATTTT	CASSVEDPGGADTQYF
NA	TRBV5-5	TRBJ2-3	TRBD1	TGTGCCAGCAGCTTGGACAGATACAGCGGACAGGGGGACACAGATACGCAGTATTTT	CASSLDRYSGQGDTDTQYF
NA	TRBV29-1	TRBJ1-2	NA	TGCAGCGTTGCCGCCTTGAGGGAGCCCCATGGCTACACCTTC	CSVAALREPHGYTF
NA	TRBV6-1	TRBJ1-2	TRBD1	TGTGCCAGCACTGACGGACAGGGCGTCTATGGCTACACCTTC	CASTDGQGVYGYTF
NA	TRBV21-1	TRBJ1-2	NA	TGTGCCAGCAGCAAAGGTTCGGGGAATGGCTACACCTTC	CASSKGSGNGYTF
NA	TRBV30	TRBJ1-2	NA	TGTGCCTGGAGTGCCCCCGGGGTCGCCTACGGCTACACCTTC	CAWSAPGVAYGYTF
NA	TRBV5-1	TRBJ2-3	TRBD1	TGCGCCAGCAGCTTGGAGAGGGGGCGGTTTGATACGCAGTATTTT	CASSLERGRFDTQYF
NA	TRBV19	TRBJ2-5	TRBD2	TGTGCCAGTAACATCGGCGGGAGCGGTGGAGAGACCCAGTACTTC	CASNIGGSGGETQYF
NA	TRBV19	TRBJ2-4	TRBD2	TGTGCCAGTAGTCCGATCGGGGGGGCTCTAGCCAAAAACATTCAGTACTTC	CASSPIGGALAKNIQYF
NA	TRBV5-1	TRBJ2-5	TRBD1	TGCGCCAGCAGCTACGACAGGGAGTACGGTCGGGAGACCCAGTACTTC	CASSYDREYGRETQYF
NA	TRBV28	TRBJ1-2	NA	TGTGCCAGCAGGCCGATCGGGTATGGCTACACCTTC	CASRPIGYGYTF
NA	TRBV7-9	TRBJ1-2	NA	TGTGCCAGCAGCTTCAGGAACGAGGGTGGCTACACCTTC	CASSFRNEGGYTF
once	TRBV4-2	TRBJ2-1	TRBD2	TGTGCCAGCAGCCTCCCTACCGGGACTAGCGGGGGTGCCGGCTACAATGAGCAGTTCTTC	CASSLPTGTSGGAGYNEQFF
NA	TRBV10-3	TRBJ1-1	NA	TGTGCCATCAGTGAGTCAGGGGGACAAACTGAAGCTTTCTTT	CAISESGGQTEAFF
NA	TRBV7-9	TRBJ2-5	TRBD2	TGTGCCAGCAGCACTAGCGCATCGGCCCAAGAGACCCAGTACTTC	CASSTSASAQETQYF
few	TRBV9	TRBJ1-1	NA	TGTGCCAGCAGCGTAGGGTCGGGGGGCGGTGAAGCTTTCTTT	CASSVGSGGGEAFF
once	TRBV7-2	TRBJ2-7	NA	TGTGCCAGCAGCTTAGCCCCGAGTAGCGGCGCCTACGAGCAGTACTTC	CASSLAPSSGAYEQYF